The sequence of this T cell receptor (beta chain) was determined in a study of technical replicates of blood from a handful of donors. Measured with immunoSEQ multiplex PCR; TCRdb has only the in-frame clones, and not every one. The sample carries 80,000 to 85,000 clones, around nine tenths recorded once. The clonotype originates from a human donor in good health. Input material: T cells isolated from PBMCs.

CDR3 amino acids: CSVEAADRASGYTF. CDR3 coding DNA: TGCAGCGTTGAAGCCGCTGACAGGGCCTCCGGCTACACCTTC. The V gene is TRBV29-1, the J gene TRBJ1-2; 7 bases align to TRBD1. Germline V CDR1 and CDR2: SQVTM, ANQGSEA. V shed 1 base and J 8 bases; nucleotides not matched to a gene: 10. This CDR3 region has 14 residues.